This is a list of T cell receptor beta chains from one sample in a study of cytomegalovirus exposure and HLA in healthy donors. Libraries were prepared by immunoSEQ multiplex PCR; TCRdb keeps only in-frame clonotypes and omits some of them. The repertoire holds 95,000 to 100,000 clones, roughly 80% seen once, with around 7% in the top ten. Sequencing was carried out using PBMCs. These receptors all come from a man aged 40-50 years in good health and CMV-seropositive. Each CDR3 is given with its conserved first and last residue. The order of the fields is V gene, D gene, J gene, clone size, CDR3 protein, CDR3 DNA. The D gene is left open where the match is weak. Only part of the rows carry a size: once, few, many, or a class if the clone is expanded.

v_call: TRBV14
d_call: TRBD2
j_call: TRBJ2-1
clone_size: -
cdr3_aa: CASSPLAGPYNEQFF
cdr3_nt: TGTGCCAGCAGCCCCCTAGCGGGACCCTACAATGAGCAGTTCTTC

v_call: TRBV11-2
d_call: TRBD2
j_call: TRBJ2-7
clone_size: few
cdr3_aa: CASTYQLGLVKYEQYF
cdr3_nt: TGTGCCAGCACCTATCAGCTGGGACTAGTAAAGTACGAGCAGTACTTC

v_call: TRBV4-1
d_call: -
j_call: TRBJ1-1
clone_size: -
cdr3_aa: CASSQETLTNTEAFF
cdr3_nt: TGCGCCAGCAGCCAAGAGACACTGACGAACACTGAAGCTTTCTTT

v_call: TRBV19
d_call: -
j_call: TRBJ2-2
clone_size: -
cdr3_aa: CASSPGDRTGELFF
cdr3_nt: TGTGCCAGTAGTCCCGGAGACAGAACCGGGGAGCTGTTTTTT

v_call: TRBV10-3
d_call: -
j_call: TRBJ2-7
clone_size: -
cdr3_aa: CAISESQNEQYF
cdr3_nt: TGTGCCATCAGTGAGTCCCAGAACGAGCAGTACTTC

v_call: TRBV4-2
d_call: -
j_call: TRBJ1-2
clone_size: -
cdr3_aa: CASSQDATGNYGYTF
cdr3_nt: TGTGCCAGCAGCCAAGATGCCACCGGGAACTATGGCTACACCTTC

v_call: TRBV19
d_call: -
j_call: TRBJ1-5
clone_size: -
cdr3_aa: CASSIRAGNQPQHF
cdr3_nt: TGTGCCAGTAGTATAAGGGCAGGGAATCAGCCCCAGCATTTT

v_call: TRBV5-1
d_call: TRBD2
j_call: TRBJ2-5
clone_size: -
cdr3_aa: CASSLYSGAGVETQYF
cdr3_nt: TGCGCCAGCAGCTTGTACTCAGGCGCGGGGGTGGAGACCCAGTACTTC

v_call: TRBV7-3
d_call: -
j_call: TRBJ2-1
clone_size: -
cdr3_aa: CASSLQGQGQYNEQFF
cdr3_nt: TGTGCCAGCAGCTTACAGGGGCAGGGGCAATACAATGAGCAGTTCTTC

v_call: TRBV5-1
d_call: TRBD1
j_call: TRBJ1-2
clone_size: -
cdr3_aa: CASSSRQGGNYGYTF
cdr3_nt: TGCGCCAGCAGCTCCAGACAGGGGGGTAACTATGGCTACACCTTC

v_call: TRBV7-8
d_call: -
j_call: TRBJ2-3
clone_size: -
cdr3_aa: CASSLGAGDTQYF
cdr3_nt: TGTGCCAGCAGCTTAGGAGCAGGGGATACGCAGTATTTT

v_call: TRBV14
d_call: -
j_call: TRBJ2-7
clone_size: -
cdr3_aa: CASSLGQGTYEQYF
cdr3_nt: TGTGCCAGCAGCCTTGGGCAGGGGACCTACGAGCAGTACTTC

v_call: TRBV5-4
d_call: TRBD2
j_call: TRBJ2-1
clone_size: -
cdr3_aa: CASRAGLAGYSEQFF
cdr3_nt: TGTGCCAGCAGAGCTGGACTAGCGGGCTACAGTGAGCAGTTCTTC

v_call: TRBV7-9
d_call: TRBD1
j_call: TRBJ2-7
clone_size: -
cdr3_aa: CSSSATGDHSYEQYF
cdr3_nt: TGTTCCAGCAGCGCGACAGGGGACCACTCCTACGAGCAGTACTTC

v_call: TRBV9
d_call: -
j_call: TRBJ2-1
clone_size: -
cdr3_aa: CASSVGTVENEQFF
cdr3_nt: TGTGCCAGCAGCGTAGGGACAGTCGAAAATGAGCAGTTCTTC

v_call: TRBV9
d_call: -
j_call: TRBJ2-5
clone_size: -
cdr3_aa: CASSVAASETQYF
cdr3_nt: TGTGCCAGCAGCGTAGCGGCTAGCGAGACCCAGTACTTC

v_call: TRBV6-4
d_call: TRBD2
j_call: TRBJ2-1
clone_size: few
cdr3_aa: CASSELLAGSREQFF
cdr3_nt: TGTGCCAGCAGCGAACTATTAGCGGGATCTCGTGAGCAGTTCTTC

v_call: TRBV6-1
d_call: -
j_call: TRBJ2-1
clone_size: few
cdr3_aa: CASSEKVTGSYNEQFF
cdr3_nt: TGTGCCAGCAGTGAAAAAGTGACGGGCTCCTACAATGAGCAGTTCTTC

v_call: TRBV5-1
d_call: -
j_call: TRBJ2-1
clone_size: -
cdr3_aa: CASSLEYSYNPFF
cdr3_nt: TGCGCCAGCAGCTTGGAGTACAGCTACAATCCGTTCTTC

v_call: TRBV6-5
d_call: TRBD1
j_call: TRBJ1-6
clone_size: once
cdr3_aa: CASSYSGTANSPLHF
cdr3_nt: TGTGCCAGCAGTTACTCAGGGACAGCTAATTCACCCCTCCACTTT

v_call: TRBV5-1
d_call: -
j_call: TRBJ2-7
clone_size: -
cdr3_aa: CASSLETGSPEQYF
cdr3_nt: TGCGCCAGCAGCTTGGAAACAGGGAGCCCCGAGCAGTACTTC

v_call: TRBV5-1
d_call: -
j_call: TRBJ2-3
clone_size: -
cdr3_aa: CASSSWGGDTQYF
cdr3_nt: TGCGCCAGCAGCTCCTGGGGAGGTGATACGCAGTATTTT

v_call: TRBV5-1
d_call: TRBD2
j_call: TRBJ2-5
clone_size: -
cdr3_aa: CASTRGLAKETQYF
cdr3_nt: TGCGCCAGCACCCGTGGACTAGCGAAAGAGACCCAGTACTTC

v_call: TRBV27
d_call: TRBD2
j_call: TRBJ2-1
clone_size: -
cdr3_aa: CASRDLGGRARNEQFF
cdr3_nt: TGTGCCAGCAGGGATCTTGGGGGGAGGGCCCGGAATGAGCAGTTCTTC

v_call: TRBV2
d_call: -
j_call: TRBJ2-3
clone_size: -
cdr3_aa: CASRLTAFSQYF
cdr3_nt: TGTGCCAGCAGGTTGACAGCGTTTTCGCAGTATTTT

v_call: TRBV19
d_call: -
j_call: TRBJ2-2
clone_size: -
cdr3_aa: CASIIGVGVGTGELFF
cdr3_nt: TGTGCCAGTATCATAGGTGTGGGCGTTGGCACCGGGGAGCTGTTTTTT

v_call: TRBV5-1
d_call: TRBD1
j_call: TRBJ2-7
clone_size: -
cdr3_aa: CASSPGTGASYEQYF
cdr3_nt: TGCGCCAGCAGTCCCGGGACAGGCGCCTCCTACGAGCAGTACTTC

v_call: TRBV19
d_call: TRBD1
j_call: TRBJ1-1
clone_size: -
cdr3_aa: CASSIPGTEAEAFF
cdr3_nt: TGTGCCAGTAGTATACCCGGGACAGAGGCTGAAGCTTTCTTT

v_call: TRBV10-3
d_call: -
j_call: TRBJ2-7
clone_size: -
cdr3_aa: CAISESQYYEQYF
cdr3_nt: TGTGCCATCAGTGAGAGTCAGTACTACGAGCAGTACTTC

v_call: TRBV9
d_call: TRBD2
j_call: TRBJ2-3
clone_size: -
cdr3_aa: CASSVAAGGSNTQYF
cdr3_nt: TGTGCCAGCAGCGTAGCGGCGGGGGGATCAAATACGCAGTATTTT

v_call: TRBV9
d_call: TRBD1
j_call: TRBJ1-2
clone_size: -
cdr3_aa: CASSVQGGQGVSGYTF
cdr3_nt: TGTGCCAGCAGCGTCCAAGGGGGACAGGGGGTCTCTGGCTACACCTTC

v_call: TRBV27
d_call: -
j_call: TRBJ1-5
clone_size: once
cdr3_aa: CASSLEAGHYSNQPQHF
cdr3_nt: TGTGCCAGCAGTTTAGAGGCAGGGCACTATAGCAATCAGCCCCAGCATTTT